The 7 T cell receptor beta chains below were found in one sample sequenced in a study of blood T cell repertoires in COVID-19. Clones were read by immunoSEQ multiplex PCR, and TCRdb kept only the in-frame ones, dropping some. The table has about 310,000 clones, over 75% seen once. Sequenced: PBMCs or T cells enriched from blood (not recorded which). These receptors were collected from a woman in her 40s who had recovered from COVID-19.

This clone is a singleton in its sample. The chain employs TRBV30 and TRBJ2-1; D is unclear. The CDR3 runs to 11 residues. Germline CDR1 is GTSNPN and CDR2 is SVGIG (reference sequence). V was shortened by 0 bases and J by 6 bases, with 3 bases between the two germline ends. CDR3 protein: CAWSVSNEQFF. The CDR3, as DNA: TGTGCCTGGAGTGTGAGCAATGAGCAGTTCTTC.

This sequence joins TRBV4-2 and TRBJ1-2; 10 bases map to TRBD1. J lost 4 bases, V lost 4 bases, and 6 bases had no gene match. CDR1 and CDR2 (germline): LGHNA, YNFKEQ. CDR3 length: 15 amino acids. This chain's CDR3 is CASSLRQGAGYGYTF. CDR3 DNA sequence: TGTGCCAGCAGCCTCCGACAGGGGGCCGGCTATGGCTACACCTTC.

This clone was seen a handful of times. V is TRBV1 and J is TRBJ1-6; the table assigns TRBD1, which was not confirmed against the DNA. TRBV1 is a known pseudogene. The CDR3 is made up of 13 amino acids. In nucleotides, the CDR3 is TGCACCAGCAAGGACAGGGGTAATTCACCCCTCCACTTT. It specifies CTSKDRGNSPLHF.

The chain links TRBV6-1 to TRBJ1-6, with no clear D. The germline CDR1 and CDR2 sequences are MNHNS and SASEGT. The CDR3 contains 15 residues. The ends were cut back, 7 bases at V and 0 bases at J, with 10 bases in the middle. The CDR3: CASNPFPSYNSPLHF. CDR3 coding DNA: TGTGCCAGCAATCCCTTCCCCTCCTATAATTCACCCCTCCACTTT.

The chain combines TRBV10-3 with TRBJ2-5; 9 nucleotides align to TRBD2. V shed 2 bases, J shed 1 base, and the junction held 8 bases outside the gene matches. The germline gives CDR1 ENHRY, CDR2 SYGVKD. The length of the CDR3 is 17 residues. CDR3 sequence: CAISEGGSGGPQETQYF. Here the CDR3 DNA reads TGTGCCATCAGTGAGGGGGGTAGCGGGGGCCCCCAAGAGACCCAGTACTTC.

The chain uses TRBV28 and TRBJ1-1, with D perhaps matching TRBD1 (5 bases). Trimming took 7 bases from V and 2 from J, leaving 17 bases between them. Germline CDR1 reads MDHEN; CDR2 reads SYDVKM. This CDR3 contains 15 residues. This CDR3 is CASTLGEGFNTEAFF. The DNA of the CDR3 is TGTGCCAGCACCTTAGGGGAGGGTTTTAACACTGAAGCTTTCTTT.

The rearrangement joins TRBV19 to TRBJ1-2, with 9 bases identical to TRBD1. V lost 5 bases, J lost 1 base, and 8 bases stayed unmatched. This CDR3 contains 16 residues. Germline CDR1 reads LNHDA; CDR2 reads SQIVND (reference sequence). For the CDR3, the DNA is TGTGCCAGTAGTCACCGGGACAGGGCCGATAACTATGGCTACACCTTC. As protein: CASSHRDRADNYGYTF.